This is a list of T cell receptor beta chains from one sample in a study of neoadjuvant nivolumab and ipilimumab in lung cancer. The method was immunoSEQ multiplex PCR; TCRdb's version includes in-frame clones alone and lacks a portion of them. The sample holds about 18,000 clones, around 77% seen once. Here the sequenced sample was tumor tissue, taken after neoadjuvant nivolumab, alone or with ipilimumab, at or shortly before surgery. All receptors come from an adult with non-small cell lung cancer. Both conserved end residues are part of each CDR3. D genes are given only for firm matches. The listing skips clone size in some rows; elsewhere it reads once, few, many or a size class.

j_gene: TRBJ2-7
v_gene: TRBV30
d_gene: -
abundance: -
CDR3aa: CAWSVDREGEQYF
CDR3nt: TGTGCCTGGAGTGTAGACAGGGAGGGTGAGCAGTACTTC

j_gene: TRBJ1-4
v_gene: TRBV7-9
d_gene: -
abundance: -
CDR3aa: CASSLGSGTNEKLFF
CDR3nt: TGTGCCAGCAGCTTAGGAAGTGGAACTAATGAAAAACTGTTTTTT

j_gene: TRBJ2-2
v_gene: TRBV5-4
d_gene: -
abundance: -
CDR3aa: CASSLFSRGELFF
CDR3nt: TGTGCCAGCAGCTTGTTTTCCCGTGGGGAGCTGTTTTTT

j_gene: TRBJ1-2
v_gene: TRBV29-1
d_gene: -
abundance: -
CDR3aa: CSTLSVHGYTF
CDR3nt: TGCAGCACTTTGTCAGTACATGGCTACACCTTC

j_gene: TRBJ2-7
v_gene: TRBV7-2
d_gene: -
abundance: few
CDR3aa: CASSFGRSYEQYF
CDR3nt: TGTGCCAGCAGCTTCGGCAGGTCCTACGAGCAGTACTTC

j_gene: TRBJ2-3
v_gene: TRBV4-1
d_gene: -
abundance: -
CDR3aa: CASSLEVGHTTDTQYF
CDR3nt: TGCGCCAGCAGCCTAGAGGTAGGACATACGACAGATACGCAGTATTTT

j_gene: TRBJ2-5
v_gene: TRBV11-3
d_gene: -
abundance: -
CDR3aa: CASSLGRGFQETQYF
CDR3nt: TGTGCCAGCAGCTTAGGACGGGGGTTCCAAGAGACCCAGTACTTC

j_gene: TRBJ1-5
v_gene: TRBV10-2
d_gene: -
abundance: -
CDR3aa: CASSESIWASNQPQHF
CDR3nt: TGCGCCAGCAGTGAGTCGATCTGGGCGAGCAATCAGCCCCAGCATTTT

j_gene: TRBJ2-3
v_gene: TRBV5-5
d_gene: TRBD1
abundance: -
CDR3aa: CASSLVGLGTGGTDTQYF
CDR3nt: TGTGCCAGCAGCTTGGTGGGTTTAGGGACAGGGGGCACAGATACGCAGTATTTT

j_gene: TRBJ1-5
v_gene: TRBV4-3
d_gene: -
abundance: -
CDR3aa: CASSQVVGQPQHF
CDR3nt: TGCGCCAGCAGCCAAGTTGTCGGCCAGCCCCAGCATTTT

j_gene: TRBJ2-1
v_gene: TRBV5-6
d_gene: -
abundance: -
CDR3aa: CASSLGLAEDNEQFF
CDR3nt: TGTGCCAGCAGCTTGGGGTTAGCGGAGGACAATGAGCAGTTCTTC

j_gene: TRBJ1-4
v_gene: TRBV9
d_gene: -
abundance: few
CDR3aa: CASSVGAHRSEKLFF
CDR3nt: TGTGCCAGCAGCGTAGGGGCCCACCGATCTGAAAAACTGTTTTTT

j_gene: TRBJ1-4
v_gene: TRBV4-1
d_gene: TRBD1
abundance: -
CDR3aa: CASSSPGQGNEKLFF
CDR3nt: TGCGCCAGCAGCTCGCCGGGACAGGGTAATGAAAAACTGTTTTTT

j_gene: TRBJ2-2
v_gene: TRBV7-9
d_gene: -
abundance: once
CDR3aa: CASSLSSNTGELFF
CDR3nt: TGTGCCAGCAGCTTGTCATCGAACACCGGGGAGCTGTTTTTT

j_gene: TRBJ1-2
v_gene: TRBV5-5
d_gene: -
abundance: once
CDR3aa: CASSLALSYGYTF
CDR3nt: TGTGCCAGCAGCTTGGCCCTTTCCTATGGCTACACCTTC

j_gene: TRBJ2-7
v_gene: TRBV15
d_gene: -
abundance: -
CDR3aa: CATSRDLAGGISYEQYF
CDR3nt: TGTGCCACCAGCAGAGATTTGGCAGGGGGGATATCCTACGAGCAGTACTTC

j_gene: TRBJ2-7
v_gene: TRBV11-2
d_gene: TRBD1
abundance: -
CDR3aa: CASGRDRREQYF
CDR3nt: TGTGCCAGCGGCCGGGACAGACGCGAGCAGTACTTC

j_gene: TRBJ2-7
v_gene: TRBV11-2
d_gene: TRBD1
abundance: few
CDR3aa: CASSLKGRQGIGEQYF
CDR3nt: TGTGCCAGCAGCTTAAAAGGTCGACAGGGGATTGGGGAGCAGTACTTC

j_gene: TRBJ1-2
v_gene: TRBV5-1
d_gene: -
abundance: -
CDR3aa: CASSLAMNLNYTF
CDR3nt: TGCGCCAGCAGCTTGGCCATGAACCTGAACTACACCTTC

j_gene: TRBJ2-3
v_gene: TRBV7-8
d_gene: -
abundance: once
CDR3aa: CASSREDTQYF
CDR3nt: TGTGCCAGCAGCCGGGAAGATACGCAGTATTTT

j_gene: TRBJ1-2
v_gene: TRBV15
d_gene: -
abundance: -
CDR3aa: CATSRDRPYGYTF
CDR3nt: TGTGCCACCAGCAGAGATCGGCCCTATGGCTACACCTTC

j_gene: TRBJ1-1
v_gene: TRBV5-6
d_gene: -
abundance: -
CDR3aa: CASSWGGNTEAFF
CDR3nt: TGTGCCAGCAGCTGGGGCGGGAACACTGAAGCTTTCTTT

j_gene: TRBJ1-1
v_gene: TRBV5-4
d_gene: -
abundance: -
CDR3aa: CASSLGRGNTEAFF
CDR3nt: TGTGCCAGCAGCTTGGGGAGGGGGAACACTGAAGCTTTCTTT

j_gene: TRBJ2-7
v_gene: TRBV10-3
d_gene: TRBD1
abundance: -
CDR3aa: CATLLRQGYEQYF
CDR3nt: TGTGCCACGCTACTTCGACAGGGCTACGAGCAGTACTTC

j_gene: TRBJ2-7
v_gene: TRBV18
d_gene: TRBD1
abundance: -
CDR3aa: CASSPDRSSYEQYF
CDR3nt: TGTGCCAGCTCACCGGACAGGAGCTCCTACGAGCAGTACTTC

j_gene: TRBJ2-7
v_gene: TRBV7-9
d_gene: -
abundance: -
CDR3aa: CASSPKQSYEQYF
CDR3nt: TGTGCCAGCAGCCCCAAACAGTCCTACGAGCAGTACTTC

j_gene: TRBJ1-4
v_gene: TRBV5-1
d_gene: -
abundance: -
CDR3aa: CASSLWESRTNEKLFF
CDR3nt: TGCGCCAGCAGCTTGTGGGAAAGTCGAACTAATGAAAAACTGTTTTTT

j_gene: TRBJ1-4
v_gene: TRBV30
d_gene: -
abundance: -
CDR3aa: CAWRSAGISEKLFF
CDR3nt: TGTGCCTGGAGGTCAGCAGGTATAAGTGAAAAACTGTTTTTT

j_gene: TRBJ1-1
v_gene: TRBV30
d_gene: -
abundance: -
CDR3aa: CAWSVKRGRNTEAFF
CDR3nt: TGTGCCTGGAGTGTAAAGAGGGGCCGGAACACTGAAGCTTTCTTT

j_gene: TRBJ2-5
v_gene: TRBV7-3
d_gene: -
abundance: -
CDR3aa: CASSLSSGETQYF
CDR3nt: TGTGCCAGCAGCTTATCAAGCGGGGAGACCCAGTACTTC

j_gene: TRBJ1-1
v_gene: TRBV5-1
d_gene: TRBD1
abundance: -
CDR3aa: CASSRGTGVEAFF
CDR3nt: TGCGCCAGCAGCCGTGGGACAGGGGTTGAAGCTTTCTTT

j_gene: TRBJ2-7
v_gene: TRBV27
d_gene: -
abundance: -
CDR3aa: CASSRSWPPYEQYF
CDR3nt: TGTGCCAGCAGCCGGTCTTGGCCCCCCTACGAGCAGTACTTC

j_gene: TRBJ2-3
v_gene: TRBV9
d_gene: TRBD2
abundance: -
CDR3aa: CASSPRLAGYPDTQYF
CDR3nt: TGTGCCAGCAGCCCTCGACTAGCGGGGTACCCAGATACGCAGTATTTT

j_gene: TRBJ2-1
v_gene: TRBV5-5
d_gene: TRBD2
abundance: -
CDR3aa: CASSLALGGSSYNEQFF
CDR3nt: TGTGCCAGCAGCTTGGCCCTCGGGGGGAGCTCCTACAATGAGCAGTTCTTC

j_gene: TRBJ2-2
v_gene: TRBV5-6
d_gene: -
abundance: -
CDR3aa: CASSQDRYTGELFF
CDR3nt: TGTGCCAGCAGCCAAGACCGTTACACCGGGGAGCTGTTTTTT

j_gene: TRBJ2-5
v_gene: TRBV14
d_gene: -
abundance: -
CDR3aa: CASSQGRETQYF
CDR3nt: TGTGCCAGCAGCCAAGGAAGGGAGACCCAGTACTTC

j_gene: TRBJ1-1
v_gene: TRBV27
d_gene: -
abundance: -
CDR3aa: CASSSLWQGGTEAFF
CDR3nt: TGTGCCAGCAGTTCCCTCTGGCAGGGAGGCACTGAAGCTTTCTTT

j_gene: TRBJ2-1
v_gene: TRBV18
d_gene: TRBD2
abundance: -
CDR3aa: CASSLGGGRYEQFF
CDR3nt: TGTGCCAGCTCACTTGGCGGGGGACGCTATGAGCAGTTCTTC

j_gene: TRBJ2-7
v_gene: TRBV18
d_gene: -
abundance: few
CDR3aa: CASSPRSGQKYEQYF
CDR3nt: TGTGCCAGCTCACCCAGATCAGGGCAGAAGTACGAGCAGTACTTC

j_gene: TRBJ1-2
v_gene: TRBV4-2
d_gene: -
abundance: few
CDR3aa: CASSQDWGEDYGYTF
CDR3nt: TGTGCCAGCAGCCAAGATTGGGGGGAGGACTATGGCTACACCTTC

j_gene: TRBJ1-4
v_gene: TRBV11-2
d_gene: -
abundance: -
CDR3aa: CASSLTWTAATNEKLFF
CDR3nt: TGTGCCAGCAGCTTAACGTGGACAGCTGCAACTAATGAAAAACTGTTTTTT

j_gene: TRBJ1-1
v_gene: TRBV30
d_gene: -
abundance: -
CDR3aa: CAWRRGLNTEAFF
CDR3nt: TGTGCCTGGCGTAGGGGGTTGAACACTGAAGCTTTCTTT